Listed here is a single TCR beta chain. A much larger clone differs by one base, so this may be a read error. This sample is drawn from a study of regulatory T cells in long-lasting Graves disease. About the study: Graves' patients who were just diagnosed had used antithyroid drugs for under 3 months.

Time point given: newly diagnosed GD, antithyroid drugs for less than 3 months. PBMC-derived RNA was used for the TCR library. Libraries of TCR beta came from iRepertoire HTBI primers plus Arm-PCR of CDR3 regions. In TCRdb, the multiplex PCR reads were re-called with MiXCR into one record per CDR3 protein. The sample has some 460,000 distinct CDR3 sequences, around 15% seen once; the top ten hold 12%. This sample also belongs to another study, concerning T cells in Graves' hyperthyroidism and ophthalmopathy.

The receptor was derived from a man aged 35-49 years with Graves disease. The input for sequencing was peripheral blood mononuclear cells (PBMCs), taken at new diagnosis, from a patient treated with antithyroid drugs.

Here the CDR3 reads CATSRVQGGNQPQHF. CDR3 nucleotide sequence: TGTGCCACCAGCAGAGTTCAGGGAGGGAATCAGCCCCAGCATTTT. The J gene is TRBJ1-5, the V gene TRBV15, with D tentatively TRBD1 (5 bases). This CDR3 contains 15 residues. The V gene's germline CDR1 is LNHNV and CDR2 YYDKDF (reference sequence). V was pared by 1 base and J by 4 bases, with 11 bases between.